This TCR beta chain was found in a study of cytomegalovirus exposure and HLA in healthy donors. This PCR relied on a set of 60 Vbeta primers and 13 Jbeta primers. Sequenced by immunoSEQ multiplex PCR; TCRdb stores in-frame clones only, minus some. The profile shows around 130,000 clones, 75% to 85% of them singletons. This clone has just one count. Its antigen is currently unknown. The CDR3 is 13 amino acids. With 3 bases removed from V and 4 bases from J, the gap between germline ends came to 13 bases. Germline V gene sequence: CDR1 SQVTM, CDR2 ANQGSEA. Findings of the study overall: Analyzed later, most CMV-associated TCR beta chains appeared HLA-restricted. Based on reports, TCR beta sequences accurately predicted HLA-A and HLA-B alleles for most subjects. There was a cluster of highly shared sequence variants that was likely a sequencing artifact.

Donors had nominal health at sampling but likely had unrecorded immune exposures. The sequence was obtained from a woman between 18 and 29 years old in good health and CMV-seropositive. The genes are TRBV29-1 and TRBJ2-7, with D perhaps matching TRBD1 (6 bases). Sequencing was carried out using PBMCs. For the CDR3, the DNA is TGCAGCGTTGAGTTTGGGGGCCGGTACGAGCAGTACTTC. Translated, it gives CSVEFGGRYEQYF.